The T cell receptor beta chain described here comes from a study of primary melanoma T cells and metastatic recurrence. Repertoires were generated with immunoSEQ multiplex PCR, while TCRdb's copy carries only in-frame clones and drops some. The sample records 1,300 or so clones, over 80% being singletons. Sequenced: melanoma tumor tissue. The TCR was taken from a human donor with melanoma.

This chain's CDR3 is CASGSAGRPDEQYV. CDR3 nucleotide sequence: TGTGCTAGTGGTTCCGCTGGACGGCCGGACGAGCAGTACGTC. This chain joins TRBV12-5 and TRBJ2-7; D is ambiguous. V was shortened by 4 bases and J by 5 bases, with 15 bases between the two germline ends. This CDR3 contains 14 residues. Germline V lookup: CDR1 LGHNT, CDR2 FRNRAP.